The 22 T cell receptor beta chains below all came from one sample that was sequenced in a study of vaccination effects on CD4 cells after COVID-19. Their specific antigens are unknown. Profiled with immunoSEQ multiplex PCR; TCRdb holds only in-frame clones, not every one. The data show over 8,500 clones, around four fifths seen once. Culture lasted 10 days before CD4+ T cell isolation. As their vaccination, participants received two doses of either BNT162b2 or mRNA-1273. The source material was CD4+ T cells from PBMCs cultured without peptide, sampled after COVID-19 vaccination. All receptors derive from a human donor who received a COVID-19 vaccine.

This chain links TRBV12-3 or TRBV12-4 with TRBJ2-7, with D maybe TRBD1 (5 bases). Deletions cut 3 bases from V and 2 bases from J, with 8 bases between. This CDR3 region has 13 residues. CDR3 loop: CASSFQGTYEQYF. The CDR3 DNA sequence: TGTGCCAGCAGTTTTCAGGGCACCTACGAGCAGTACTTC.

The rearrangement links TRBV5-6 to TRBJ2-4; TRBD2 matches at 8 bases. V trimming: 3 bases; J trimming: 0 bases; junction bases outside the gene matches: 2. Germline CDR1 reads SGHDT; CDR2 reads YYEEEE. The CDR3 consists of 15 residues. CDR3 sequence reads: CASSSGGVAKNIQYF. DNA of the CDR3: TGTGCCAGCAGCTCGGGGGGGGTAGCCAAAAACATTCAGTACTTC. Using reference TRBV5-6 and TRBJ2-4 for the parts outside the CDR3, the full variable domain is DAGVTQSPTHLIKTRGQQVTLRCSPKSGHDTVSWYQQALGQGPQFIFQYYEEEERQRGNFPDRFSGHQFPNYSSELNVNALLLGDSALYLCASSSGGVAKNIQYFGAGTRLSVL.

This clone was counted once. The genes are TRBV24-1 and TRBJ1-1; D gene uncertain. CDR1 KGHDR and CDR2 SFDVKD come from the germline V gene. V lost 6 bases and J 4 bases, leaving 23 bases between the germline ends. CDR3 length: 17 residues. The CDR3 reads CATSRRPRGEASTEAFF. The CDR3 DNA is TGTGCCACCAGTCGTAGGCCCCGCGGGGAGGCGAGCACTGAAGCTTTCTTT.

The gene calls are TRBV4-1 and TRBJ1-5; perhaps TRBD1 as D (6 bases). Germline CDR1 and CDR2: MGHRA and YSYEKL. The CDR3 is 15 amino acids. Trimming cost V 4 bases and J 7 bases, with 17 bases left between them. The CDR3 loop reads CASSPQLTGNQPQHF. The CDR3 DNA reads TGCGCCAGCAGCCCACAACTAACAGGGAACCAGCCCCAGCATTTT.

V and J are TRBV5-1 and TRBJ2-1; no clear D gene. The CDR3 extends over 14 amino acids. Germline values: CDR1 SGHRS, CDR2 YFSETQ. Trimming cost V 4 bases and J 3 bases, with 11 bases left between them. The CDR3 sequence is CASSADADYNEQFF. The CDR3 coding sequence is TGCGCCAGCAGCGCGGACGCGGACTACAATGAGCAGTTCTTC.

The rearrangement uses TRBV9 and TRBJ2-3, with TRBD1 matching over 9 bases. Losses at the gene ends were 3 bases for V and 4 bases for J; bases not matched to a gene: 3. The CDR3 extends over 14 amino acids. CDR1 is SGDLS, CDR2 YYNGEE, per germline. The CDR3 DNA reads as TGTGCCAGCAGCGCCGGACAGGGGCCAGATACGCAGTATTTT. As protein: CASSAGQGPDTQYF.

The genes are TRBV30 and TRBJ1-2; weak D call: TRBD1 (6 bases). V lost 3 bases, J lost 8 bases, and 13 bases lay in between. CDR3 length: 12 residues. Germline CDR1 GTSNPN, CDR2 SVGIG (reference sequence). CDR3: CAWSQGRRGYTF. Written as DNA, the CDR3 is TGTGCCTGGAGCCAGGGGCGTCGGGGCTACACCTTC.

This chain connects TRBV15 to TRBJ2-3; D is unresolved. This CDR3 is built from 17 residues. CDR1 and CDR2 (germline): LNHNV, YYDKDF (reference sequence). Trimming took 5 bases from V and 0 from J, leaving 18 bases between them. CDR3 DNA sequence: TGTGCCACCAGCGCAGCCCCGGCAGGCGCTAGCACAGATACGCAGTATTTT. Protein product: CATSAAPAGASTDTQYF.

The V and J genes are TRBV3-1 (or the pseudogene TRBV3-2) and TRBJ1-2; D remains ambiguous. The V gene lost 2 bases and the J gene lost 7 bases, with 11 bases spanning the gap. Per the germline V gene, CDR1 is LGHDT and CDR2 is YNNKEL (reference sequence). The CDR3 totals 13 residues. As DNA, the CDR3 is TGTGCCAGCAGCCAATCGGATGGTGGTGGCTACACCTTC. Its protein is CASSQSDGGGYTF.

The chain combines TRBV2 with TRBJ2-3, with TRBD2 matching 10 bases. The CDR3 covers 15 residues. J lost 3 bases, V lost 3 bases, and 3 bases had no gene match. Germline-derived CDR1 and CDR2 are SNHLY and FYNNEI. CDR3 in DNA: TGTGCCAGCAGTGACCGTAGCGGGGGGACAGATACGCAGTATTTT. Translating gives CASSDRSGGTDTQYF. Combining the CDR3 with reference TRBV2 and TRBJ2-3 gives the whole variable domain EPEVTQTPSHQVTQMGQEVILRCVPISNHLYFYWYRQILGQKVEFLVSFYNNEISEKSEIFDDQFSVERPDGSNFTLKIRSTKLEDSAMYFCASSDRSGGTDTQYFGPGTRLTVL.

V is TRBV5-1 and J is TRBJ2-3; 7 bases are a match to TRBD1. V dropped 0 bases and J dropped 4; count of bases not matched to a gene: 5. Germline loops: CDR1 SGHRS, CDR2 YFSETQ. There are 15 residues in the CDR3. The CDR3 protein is CASSLGRQGADTQYF. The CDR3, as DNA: TGCGCCAGCAGCTTGGGTCGTCAGGGGGCAGATACGCAGTATTTT.

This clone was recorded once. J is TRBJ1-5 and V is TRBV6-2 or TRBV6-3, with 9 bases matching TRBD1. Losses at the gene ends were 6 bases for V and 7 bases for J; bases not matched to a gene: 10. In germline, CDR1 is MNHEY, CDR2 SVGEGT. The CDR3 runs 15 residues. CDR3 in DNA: TGTGCCAGCAGCGAGACAGGGGGGTTTTACCAGCCCCAGCATTTT. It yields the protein CASSETGGFYQPQHF.

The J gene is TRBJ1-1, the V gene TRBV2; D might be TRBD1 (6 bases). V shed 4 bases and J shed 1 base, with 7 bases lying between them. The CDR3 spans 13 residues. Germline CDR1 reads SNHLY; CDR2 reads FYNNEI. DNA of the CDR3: TGTGCCAGCAGTGTACAGGGGAACACTGAAGCTTTCTTT. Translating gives CASSVQGNTEAFF.

The CDR3: CASSPPWSIAGMSSYNEQFF. The CDR3 DNA sequence: TGTGCCAGCTCACCACCGTGGTCCATCGCAGGGATGAGCTCCTACAATGAGCAGTTCTTC. The V gene is TRBV18, the J gene TRBJ2-1; perhaps TRBD1 as D (5 bases). V was cut by 0 bases and J by 0 bases, with 21 bases left in between. The CDR3 contains 20 residues. Germline values: CDR1 KGHSH, CDR2 LQKENI. The whole variable domain, filled in from reference TRBV18 and TRBJ2-1, reads NAGVMQNPRHLVRRRGQEARLRCSPMKGHSHVYWYRQLPEEGLKFMVYLQKENIIDESGMPKERFSAEFPKEGPSILRIQQVVRGDSAAYFCASSPPWSIAGMSSYNEQFFGPGTRLTVL.

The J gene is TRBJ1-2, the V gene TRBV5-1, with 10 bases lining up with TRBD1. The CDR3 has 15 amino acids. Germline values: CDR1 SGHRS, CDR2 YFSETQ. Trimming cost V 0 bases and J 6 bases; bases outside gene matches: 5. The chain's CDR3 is CASSLGQGAHDGYTF. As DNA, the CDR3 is TGCGCCAGCAGCTTGGGACAGGGGGCCCACGATGGCTACACCTTC. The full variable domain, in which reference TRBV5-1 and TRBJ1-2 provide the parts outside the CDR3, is KAGVTQTPRYLIKTRGQQVTLSCSPISGHRSVSWYQQTPGQGLQFLFEYFSETQRNKGNFPGRFSGRQFSNSRSEMNVSTLELGDSALYLCASSLGQGAHDGYTFGSGTRLTVV.

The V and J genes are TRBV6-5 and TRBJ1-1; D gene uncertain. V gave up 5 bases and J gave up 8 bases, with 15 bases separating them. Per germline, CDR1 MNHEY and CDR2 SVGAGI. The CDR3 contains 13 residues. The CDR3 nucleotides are TGTGCCAGCAGTCCCCCAGGTTCTTCCGAAGCTTTCTTT. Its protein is CASSPPGSSEAFF.

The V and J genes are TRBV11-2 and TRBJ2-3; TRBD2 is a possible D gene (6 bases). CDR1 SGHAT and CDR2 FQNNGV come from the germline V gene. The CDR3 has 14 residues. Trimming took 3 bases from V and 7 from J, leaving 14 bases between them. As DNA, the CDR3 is TGTGCCAGCAGCTTGGTGGGGGGATACCATACGCAGTATTTT. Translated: CASSLVGGYHTQYF. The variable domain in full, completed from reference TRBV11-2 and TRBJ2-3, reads EAGVAQSPRYKIIEKRQSVAFWCNPISGHATLYWYQQILGQGPKLLIQFQNNGVVDDSQLPKDRFSAERLKGVDSTLKIQPAKLEDSAVYLCASSLVGGYHTQYFGPGTRLTVL.

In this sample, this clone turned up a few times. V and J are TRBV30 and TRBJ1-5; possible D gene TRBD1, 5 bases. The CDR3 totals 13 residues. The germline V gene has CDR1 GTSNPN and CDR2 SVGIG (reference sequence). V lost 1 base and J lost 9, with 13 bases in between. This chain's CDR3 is CAWSDKGQGPQHF. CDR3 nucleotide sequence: TGTGCCTGGAGTGATAAGGGGCAGGGGCCCCAGCATTTT.

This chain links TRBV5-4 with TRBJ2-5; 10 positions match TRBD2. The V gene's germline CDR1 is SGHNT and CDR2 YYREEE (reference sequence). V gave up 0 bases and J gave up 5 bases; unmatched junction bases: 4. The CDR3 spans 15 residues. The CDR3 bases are TGTGCCAGCAGCTTGGCTAGCGGGGGCGGGGAGACCCAGTACTTC. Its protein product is CASSLASGGGETQYF.

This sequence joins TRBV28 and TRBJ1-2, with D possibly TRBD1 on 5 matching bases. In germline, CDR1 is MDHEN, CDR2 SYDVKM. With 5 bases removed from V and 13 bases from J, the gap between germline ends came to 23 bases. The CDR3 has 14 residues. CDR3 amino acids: CASSGGGARTPVTF. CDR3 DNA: TGTGCCAGCAGTGGAGGTGGGGCCAGGACTCCGGTCACCTTC.

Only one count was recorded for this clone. CDR3 residues: CASRRREGIVGGSNYGYTF. The CDR3 nucleotides read TGTGCCAGTAGGAGGAGGGAAGGGATCGTAGGGGGATCTAACTATGGCTACACCTTC. The chain has TRBV19 and TRBJ1-2; the D gene is possibly TRBD1 (6 bases). CDR3 length equals 19 residues. Germline V gene lookup returns CDR1 LNHDA and CDR2 SQIVND (reference sequence). Trimming removed 6 bases at V and 0 bases at J, with 26 bases between.

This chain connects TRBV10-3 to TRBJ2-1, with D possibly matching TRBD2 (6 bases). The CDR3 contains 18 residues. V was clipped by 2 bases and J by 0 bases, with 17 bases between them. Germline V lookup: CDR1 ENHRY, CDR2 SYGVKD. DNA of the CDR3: TGTGCCATCAGTGAGAAGAGTCTAGCGTCGAGCTCCTACAATGAGCAGTTCTTC. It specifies CAISEKSLASSSYNEQFF.